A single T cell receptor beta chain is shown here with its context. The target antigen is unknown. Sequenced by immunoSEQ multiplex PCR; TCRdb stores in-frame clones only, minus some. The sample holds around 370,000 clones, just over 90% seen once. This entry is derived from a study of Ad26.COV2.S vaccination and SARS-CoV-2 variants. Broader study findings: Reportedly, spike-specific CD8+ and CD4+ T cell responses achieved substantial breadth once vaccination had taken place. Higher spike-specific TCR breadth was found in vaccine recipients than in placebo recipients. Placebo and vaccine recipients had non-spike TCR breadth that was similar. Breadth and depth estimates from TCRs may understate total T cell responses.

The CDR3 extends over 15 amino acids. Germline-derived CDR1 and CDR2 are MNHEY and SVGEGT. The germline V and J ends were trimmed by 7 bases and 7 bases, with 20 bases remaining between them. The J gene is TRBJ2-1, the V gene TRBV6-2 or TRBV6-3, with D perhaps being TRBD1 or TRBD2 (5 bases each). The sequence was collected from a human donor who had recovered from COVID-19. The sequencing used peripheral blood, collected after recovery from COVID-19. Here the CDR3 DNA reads TGTGCCAGCAATTATCGGGGCACAGCAATTAATGAGCAGTTCTTC. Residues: CASNYRGTAINEQFF.